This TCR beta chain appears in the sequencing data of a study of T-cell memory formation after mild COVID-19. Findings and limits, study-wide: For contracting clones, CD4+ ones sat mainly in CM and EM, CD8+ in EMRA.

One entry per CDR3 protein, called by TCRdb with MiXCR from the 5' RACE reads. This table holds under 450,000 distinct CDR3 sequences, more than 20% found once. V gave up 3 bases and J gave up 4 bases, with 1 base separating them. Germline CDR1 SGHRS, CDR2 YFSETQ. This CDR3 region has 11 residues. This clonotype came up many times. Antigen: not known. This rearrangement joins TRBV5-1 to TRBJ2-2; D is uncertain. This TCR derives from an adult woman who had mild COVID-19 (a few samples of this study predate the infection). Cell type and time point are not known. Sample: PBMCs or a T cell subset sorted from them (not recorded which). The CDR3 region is CASSSTGELFF. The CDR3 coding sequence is TGCGCCAGCAGCTCCACCGGGGAGCTGTTTTTT.